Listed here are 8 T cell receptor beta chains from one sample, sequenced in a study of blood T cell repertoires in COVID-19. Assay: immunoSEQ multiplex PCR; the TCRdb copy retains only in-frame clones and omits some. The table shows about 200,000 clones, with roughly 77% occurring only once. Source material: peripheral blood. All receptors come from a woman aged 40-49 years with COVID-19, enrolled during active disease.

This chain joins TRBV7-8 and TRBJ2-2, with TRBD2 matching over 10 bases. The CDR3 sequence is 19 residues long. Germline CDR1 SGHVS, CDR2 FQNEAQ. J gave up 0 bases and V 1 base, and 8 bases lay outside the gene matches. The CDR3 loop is CASSLEVAGGLANTGELFF. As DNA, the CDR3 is TGTGCCAGCAGCTTAGAAGTAGCGGGGGGACTCGCGAACACCGGGGAGCTGTTTTTT.

The CDR3 loop reads CASEGGGVGELFF. CDR3 DNA sequence: TGTGCCTCCGAGGGCGGGGGAGTCGGGGAGCTGTTTTTT. The chain employs TRBV9 and TRBJ2-2; 7 nucleotides line up with TRBD2. Per the germline V gene, CDR1 is SGDLS and CDR2 is YYNGEE. This CDR3 comprises 13 residues. With 10 bases clipped from V and 7 bases from J, the junction kept 10 bases outside the gene matches.

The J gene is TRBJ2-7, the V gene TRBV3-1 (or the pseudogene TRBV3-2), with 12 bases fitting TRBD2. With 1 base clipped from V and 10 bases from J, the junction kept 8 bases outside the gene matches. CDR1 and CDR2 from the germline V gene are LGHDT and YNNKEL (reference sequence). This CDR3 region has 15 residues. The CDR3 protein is CASSQAAGLAGQQYF. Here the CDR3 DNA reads TGTGCCAGCAGCCAAGCCGCTGGACTAGCGGGACAACAGTACTTC.

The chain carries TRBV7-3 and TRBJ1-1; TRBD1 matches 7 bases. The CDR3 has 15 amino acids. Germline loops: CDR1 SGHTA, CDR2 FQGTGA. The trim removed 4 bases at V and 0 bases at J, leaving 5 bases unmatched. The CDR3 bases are TGTGCCAGCAGCTCATCGACAGGGATGAACACTGAAGCTTTCTTT. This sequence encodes CASSSSTGMNTEAFF.

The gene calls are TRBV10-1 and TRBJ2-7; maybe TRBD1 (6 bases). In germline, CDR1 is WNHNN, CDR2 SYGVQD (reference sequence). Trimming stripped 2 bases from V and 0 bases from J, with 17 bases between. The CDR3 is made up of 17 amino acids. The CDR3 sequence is CASSEGHRAMSSYEQYF. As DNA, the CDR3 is TGCGCCAGCAGTGAGGGACACAGGGCCATGAGCTCCTACGAGCAGTACTTC.

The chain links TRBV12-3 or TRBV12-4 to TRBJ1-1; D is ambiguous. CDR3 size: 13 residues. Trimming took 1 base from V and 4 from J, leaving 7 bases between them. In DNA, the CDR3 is TGTGCCAGCAGTTTAGAGGAGGCCACTGAAGCTTTCTTT. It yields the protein CASSLEEATEAFF.

The CDR3 spells CASSQGLSVDTQYF. CDR3 DNA: TGTGCCAGCAGTCAGGGACTGTCCGTTGATACGCAGTATTTT. The chain uses TRBV11-1 and TRBJ2-3; D is possibly TRBD2 (6 bases). Trimming pared 6 bases from V and 6 bases from J, leaving 16 bases between. CDR3 length: 14 amino acids. Looked up from germline, CDR1 is SGHAT and CDR2 is FQDESV (reference sequence). The full variable domain, rest sourced from reference TRBV11-1 and TRBJ2-3, is EAEVAQSPRYKITEKSQAVAFWCDPISGHATLYWYRQILGQGPELLVQFQDESVVDDSQLPKDRFSAERLKGVDSTLKIQPAELGDSAMYLCASSQGLSVDTQYFGPGTRLTVL.

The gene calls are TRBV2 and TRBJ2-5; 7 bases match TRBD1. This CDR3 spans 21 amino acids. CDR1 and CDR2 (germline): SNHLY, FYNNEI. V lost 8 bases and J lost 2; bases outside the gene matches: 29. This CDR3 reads CASLRGYGTGAPPTTQETQYF. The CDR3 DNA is TGTGCCAGCTTGAGGGGATACGGAACAGGGGCCCCCCCAACAACACAAGAGACCCAGTACTTC.